The rows below give T cell receptor beta chains drawn from one sample of a study of response to subunit inactivated influenza vaccine. TCRdb re-called the RT-PCR reads through MiXCR, storing one row per CDR3 protein. The sample lists about 300,000 distinct CDR3 sequences; roughly 20% were seen once. Material: PBMCs from blood, obtained 21 months after vaccination. The receptors were gathered from a man between 50 and 69 years old who received an inactivated influenza vaccine. The CDR3 runs from the conserved cysteine through the conserved F or W. The D gene is left open where the match is weak. A clone size is listed for some rows: how often the clone was seen (once, few, many), or a class if it is expanded.

clone_size: few; j_call: TRBJ2-3; d_call: .; v_call: TRBV7-2; cdr3_aa: CASSPSRTASTDTQYF; cdr3_nt: TGTGCCAGCAGCCCTTCCCGGACGGCTAGCACAGATACGCAGTATTTT
clone_size: .; j_call: TRBJ1-4; d_call: .; v_call: TRBV5-1; cdr3_aa: CASSEGKANEKLFF; cdr3_nt: TGCGCCAGCAGCGAGGGGAAGGCTAATGAAAAACTGTTTTTT
clone_size: many; j_call: TRBJ1-3; d_call: .; v_call: TRBV3-1; cdr3_aa: CASSQAGVSGNTIYF; cdr3_nt: TGTGCCAGCAGCCAAGCAGGGGTCTCTGGAAACACCATATATTTT
clone_size: once; j_call: TRBJ2-7; d_call: .; v_call: TRBV12-3/TRBV12-4; cdr3_aa: CASSFYRRAYEQYF; cdr3_nt: TGTGCCAGCAGTTTCTACCGAAGGGCCTACGAGCAGTACTTC
clone_size: .; j_call: TRBJ2-3; d_call: .; v_call: TRBV6-5; cdr3_aa: CASSYGGSSTDTQYF; cdr3_nt: TGTGCCAGCAGTTATGGGGGCTCTAGCACAGATACGCAGTATTTT
clone_size: few; j_call: TRBJ2-2; d_call: .; v_call: TRBV6-1; cdr3_aa: CASTASANTGELFF; cdr3_nt: TGTGCCAGCACGGCTAGCGCCAACACCGGGGAGCTGTTTTTT
clone_size: .; j_call: TRBJ2-5; d_call: TRBD2; v_call: TRBV6-1; cdr3_aa: CASNLGLDTKTQYF; cdr3_nt: TGTGCCAGCAACCTGGGACTAGATACGAAGACCCAGTACTTC
clone_size: .; j_call: TRBJ1-2; d_call: TRBD1; v_call: TRBV27; cdr3_aa: CASSLSVPGQGGLYGYTF; cdr3_nt: TGTGCCAGCAGTTTATCGGTCCCGGGACAGGGGGGACTCTATGGCTACACCTTC
clone_size: few; j_call: TRBJ2-7; d_call: .; v_call: TRBV7-8; cdr3_aa: CASSSTIRAGSYEQYF; cdr3_nt: TGTGCCAGCAGCTCAACCATACGGGCGGGCTCCTACGAGCAGTACTTC
clone_size: .; j_call: TRBJ2-2; d_call: .; v_call: TRBV11-2; cdr3_aa: CASSLGFWQGNTGELFF; cdr3_nt: TGTGCCAGCAGCTTAGGGTTTTGGCAGGGGAACACCGGGGAGCTGTTTTTT
clone_size: few; j_call: TRBJ2-7; d_call: .; v_call: TRBV5-8; cdr3_aa: CASSLEVGQDEQYF; cdr3_nt: TGTGCCAGCAGCTTGGAGGTGGGGCAGGACGAGCAGTACTTC
clone_size: few; j_call: TRBJ2-7; d_call: .; v_call: TRBV12-3/TRBV12-4; cdr3_aa: CASSYVRDSEQYF; cdr3_nt: TGTGCCAGCAGCTACGTGCGGGATAGCGAGCAGTACTTC
clone_size: .; j_call: TRBJ1-2; d_call: TRBD1; v_call: TRBV6-2/TRBV6-3; cdr3_aa: CASRSGQVDYGYTF; cdr3_nt: TGTGCCAGCAGGAGTGGACAGGTCGACTATGGCTACACCTTC
clone_size: .; j_call: TRBJ1-1; d_call: TRBD1; v_call: TRBV5-1; cdr3_aa: CASSMQGQAYTEAFF; cdr3_nt: TGCGCCAGCAGCATGCAAGGACAGGCTTATACTGAAGCTTTCTTT
clone_size: few; j_call: TRBJ1-1; d_call: .; v_call: TRBV11-3; cdr3_aa: CASSHGYRTEAFF; cdr3_nt: TGTGCCAGCAGCCACGGATACAGGACTGAAGCTTTCTTT
clone_size: .; j_call: TRBJ2-5; d_call: .; v_call: TRBV11-2; cdr3_aa: CASSNWRETQYF; cdr3_nt: TGTGCCAGCAGCAACTGGCGGGAGACCCAGTACTTC
clone_size: .; j_call: TRBJ1-1; d_call: .; v_call: TRBV7-8; cdr3_aa: CASGNGSPLPAFF; cdr3_nt: TGTGCCAGCGGAAATGGGTCTCCCCTTCCAGCTTTCTTT
clone_size: .; j_call: TRBJ2-1; d_call: .; v_call: TRBV12-3/TRBV12-4; cdr3_aa: CASSFSGTINEQFF; cdr3_nt: TGTGCCAGCAGTTTCTCCGGGACGATCAATGAGCAGTTCTTC
clone_size: few; j_call: TRBJ1-1; d_call: .; v_call: TRBV5-6; cdr3_aa: CASSLVDIKTEAFF; cdr3_nt: TGTGCCAGCAGCTTGGTGGACATCAAGACTGAAGCTTTCTTT
clone_size: .; j_call: TRBJ2-3; d_call: .; v_call: TRBV19; cdr3_aa: CASSIAYTDTQYF; cdr3_nt: TGTGCCAGTAGTATAGCCTACACAGATACGCAGTATTTT
clone_size: .; j_call: TRBJ1-1; d_call: .; v_call: TRBV6-5; cdr3_aa: CASSSQWQNTEAFF; cdr3_nt: TGTGCCAGCAGTTCACAATGGCAGAACACTGAAGCTTTCTTT
clone_size: few; j_call: TRBJ1-3; d_call: .; v_call: TRBV29-1; cdr3_aa: CSVDYRQGNTIYF; cdr3_nt: TGCAGCGTTGATTACAGACAGGGAAACACCATATATTTT
clone_size: few; j_call: TRBJ2-3; d_call: TRBD2; v_call: TRBV20-1; cdr3_aa: CSARDRLAGTDTQYF; cdr3_nt: TGCAGTGCTAGAGATCGACTAGCGGGTACAGATACGCAGTATTTT
clone_size: few; j_call: TRBJ2-1; d_call: .; v_call: TRBV20-1; cdr3_aa: CSARANEQFF; cdr3_nt: TGCAGTGCTAGGGCCAATGAGCAGTTCTTC
clone_size: .; j_call: TRBJ1-1; d_call: .; v_call: TRBV20-1; cdr3_aa: CSAPLRNTEAFF; cdr3_nt: TGCAGTGCTCCGCTTCGTAACACTGAAGCTTTCTTT
clone_size: many; j_call: TRBJ1-2; d_call: .; v_call: TRBV25-1; cdr3_aa: CASSGGVDYGYTF; cdr3_nt: TGTGCCAGCAGTGGGGGAGTTGACTATGGCTACACCTTC
clone_size: .; j_call: TRBJ1-1; d_call: .; v_call: TRBV11-1; cdr3_aa: CASRQTGSMNTEAFF; cdr3_nt: TGTGCCAGCAGACAAACAGGGTCCATGAACACTGAAGCTTTCTTT
clone_size: few; j_call: TRBJ2-5; d_call: TRBD2; v_call: TRBV13; cdr3_aa: CASSLEAGDPKAHF; cdr3_nt: TGTGCCAGCAGCTTAGAGGCGGGGGACCCTAAGGCGCACTTC
clone_size: .; j_call: TRBJ2-3; d_call: TRBD2; v_call: TRBV6-1; cdr3_aa: CASSPLAPSTDTQYF; cdr3_nt: TGTGCCAGCAGTCCACTAGCGCCTAGCACAGATACGCAGTATTTT
clone_size: .; j_call: TRBJ1-1; d_call: .; v_call: TRBV30; cdr3_aa: CAWSRHYNTEAFF; cdr3_nt: TGTGCCTGGAGTCGACATTATAACACTGAAGCTTTCTTT